This TCR beta chain derives from a study of cytomegalovirus exposure and HLA in healthy donors. Study-level points and caveats: Cytomegalovirus status was reportedly diagnosed by the classifier with high sensitivity and specificity.

The PCR employed 60 Vbeta primers together with 13 Jbeta primers. Profiling relied on immunoSEQ multiplex PCR, and the TCRdb table lists in-frame clones only, not all of them. Among about 51,000 clones listed, 81% were seen once. Points on this clone: The target antigen is unknown.

This CDR3 is built from 15 residues. Trimming took 4 bases from V and 5 from J; bases not matched to a gene: 8. Germline CDR1 and CDR2: SGHDT and YYEEEE. The chain joins TRBV5-6 to TRBJ2-2; the match to TRBD1 covers 7 bases. The TCR was taken from a boy aged 5-17 years in good health and CMV-seropositive. The specimen was PBMCs. CDR3 nucleotide sequence: TGTGCCAGCAGCCACCCGGACAGGTCGACCGGGGAGCTGTTTTTT. It specifies CASSHPDRSTGELFF.